This entry lists 27 T cell receptor beta chains sequenced from one sample in a study of T cell repertoires in cytomegalovirus infection. TCRdb reprocessed the reads with MiXCR, giving one entry per CDR3 protein. The sample shows 630,000 or so distinct CDR3 sequences, approximately 24% of them seen only once. Source material: CD8+ T cells from PBMCs. Receptors originate from a human donor in good health (CMV status not recorded). Some clones in this sample may be carry-over from other donors' samples.

The chain is built from TRBV29-1 and TRBJ2-5; a weak D match, TRBD2 (6 bases). V lost 6 bases and J lost 0, with 11 bases in between. The CDR3 is made up of 13 amino acids. The germline V gene encodes CDR1 SQVTM and CDR2 ANQGSEA. CDR3 sequence (DNA): TGCAGCGTCTCGGGAGACTACCAAGAGACCCAGTACTTC. It codes for CSVSGDYQETQYF.

The chain uses TRBV15 and TRBJ1-5; D call uncertain. The germline CDR1 and CDR2 sequences are LNHNV and YYDKDF (reference sequence). The length of the CDR3 is 12 residues. Trimming pared 0 bases from V and 7 bases from J, leaving 4 bases between. In DNA form, the CDR3 reads TGTGCCACCAGCAGAGATACCCAGCCCCAGCATTTT. It is translated as CATSRDTQPQHF.

This clonotype was seen repeatedly, ten times or more. This chain connects TRBV6-2 or TRBV6-3 to TRBJ2-2; unclear D gene. The CDR3 runs 11 residues. V lost 7 bases to trimming and J lost 4 bases, with 4 bases between them. Germline CDR1 MNHEY, CDR2 SVGEGT. CDR3 sequence: CASTSTGELFF. CDR3 bases: TGTGCCAGCACCAGCACCGGGGAGCTGTTTTTT.

This clonotype appeared many times. This chain uses TRBV12-3 or TRBV12-4 with TRBJ2-1; D might be TRBD2 (6 bases). This CDR3 comprises 16 residues. V was shortened by 0 bases and J by 5 bases, with 14 bases between the two germline ends. The CDR3 region is CASSLAWTNMNNEQFF. In nucleotides, the CDR3 is TGTGCCAGCAGTTTAGCATGGACTAACATGAACAATGAGCAGTTCTTC.

This clonotype was counted ten times or more. The chain has TRBV12-3 or TRBV12-4 and TRBJ2-2, with 9 bases that match TRBD1. V was clipped by 5 bases and J by 7 bases; unmatched bases: 5. The CDR3 contains 14 residues. CDR3 region: CASSRTGASGELFF. CDR3 bases: TGTGCCAGCAGTCGGACAGGGGCAAGCGGGGAGCTGTTTTTT.

This clonotype was counted only a few times. The chain employs TRBV2 and TRBJ2-3; a possible D gene is TRBD1 (6 bases). V gave up 3 bases and J gave up 2 bases, with 12 bases separating them. Germline CDR1 and CDR2: SNHLY and FYNNEI. This CDR3 comprises 15 residues. The chain's CDR3 is CASSEGRGSTDTQYF. In DNA form, the CDR3 reads TGTGCCAGCAGTGAGGGAAGGGGGTCCACAGATACGCAGTATTTT. Together with reference TRBV2 and TRBJ2-3, the CDR3 gives the full variable domain: EPEVTQTPSHQVTQMGQEVILRCVPISNHLYFYWYRQILGQKVEFLVSFYNNEISEKSEIFDDQFSVERPDGSNFTLKIRSTKLEDSAMYFCASSEGRGSTDTQYFGPGTRLTVL.

This clonotype was seen more than once but under ten times. The rearrangement links TRBV4-3 to TRBJ2-2; D remains unclear. Between the trimmed V and J ends, which lost 4 bases and 4 bases, there was a span of 10 bases. The CDR3 is made up of 14 amino acids. Germline CDR1 is LGHNA and CDR2 is YSLEER. CDR3 DNA sequence: TGCGCCAGCAGCCCCCGTTTGTTCACCGGGGAGCTGTTTTTT. It codes for CASSPRLFTGELFF.

Details on this clonotype: At one end, the junction sequence differs from germline, possibly due to a read error. The chain carries TRBV6-2 or TRBV6-3 and TRBJ2-3, with a tentative D call TRBD1 (6 bases). This CDR3 contains 13 residues. Germline V gives CDR1 MNHEY, CDR2 SVGEGT. Here the CDR3 reads CVSLRGYSDTQYF. DNA of the CDR3: TGTGTCAGCCTTAGGGGGTATTCTGATACGCAGTATTTT.

Here the CDR3 reads CASSARRSTF. The CDR3 nucleotides read TGTGCCAGCAGCGCAAGGAGGTCGACCTTC. The chain couples TRBV9 to TRBJ1-2; D is ambiguous. This CDR3 is 10 amino acids long. Germline CDR1 and CDR2: SGDLS and YYNGEE. V was shortened by 3 bases and J by 14 bases, with 11 bases between the two germline ends.

The genes are TRBV9 and TRBJ1-5; D gene ambiguous. The CDR3 consists of 14 residues. V shed 3 bases and J shed 3 bases, with 10 bases lying between them. Per germline, CDR1 SGDLS and CDR2 YYNGEE. The CDR3 nucleotides are TGTGCCAGCAGCGATGACGGACTCAATCAGCCCCAGCATTTT. It codes for CASSDDGLNQPQHF.

The chain uses TRBV29-1 and TRBJ2-5, with TRBD1 identical over 7 bases. This CDR3 is 15 amino acids long. The V and J ends lost 6 bases and 5 bases, in that order; junction bases with no gene match: 15. Germline V CDR1 and CDR2: SQVTM, ANQGSEA. The CDR3 here is CSVWTGRQKGETQYF. The CDR3 nucleotides read TGCAGCGTCTGGACAGGAAGACAAAAAGGGGAGACCCAGTACTTC. The entire variable domain, with the rest obtained from reference TRBV29-1 and TRBJ2-5, is as follows: SAVISQKPSRDICQRGTSLTIQCQVDSQVTMMFWYRQQPGQSLTLIATANQGSEATYESGFVIDKFPISRPNLTFSTLTVSNMSPEDSSIYLCSVWTGRQKGETQYFGPGTRLLVL.

This clonotype came up many times. The genes are TRBV12-3 or TRBV12-4 and TRBJ1-2; D might be TRBD1 (5 bases). The CDR3 spans 13 residues. Trimming took 2 bases from V and 8 from J, leaving 12 bases between them. The CDR3 is CASSLFVGDGYTF. The CDR3 DNA reads as TGTGCCAGCAGTTTATTTGTGGGGGACGGCTACACCTTC.

This chain uses TRBV14 with TRBJ1-1, with D possibly being TRBD1 (5 bases). Germline V CDR1 and CDR2: SGHDN, FVKESK. Deletions cut 1 base from V and 4 bases from J, with 13 bases between. There are 15 residues in the CDR3. The CDR3, as DNA: TGTGCCAGCAGCCAAGGACGGGGGTCGGGCACTGAAGCTTTCTTT. It yields the protein CASSQGRGSGTEAFF. Full variable domain (remainder filled in from reference TRBV14 and TRBJ1-1): EAGVTQFPSHSVIEKGQTVTLRCDPISGHDNLYWYRRVMGKEIKFLLHFVKESKQDESGMPNNRFLAERTGGTYSTLKVQPAELEDSGVYFCASSQGRGSGTEAFFGQGTRLTVV.

V usage is TRBV7-2 and J usage is TRBJ2-1; 15 bases line up with TRBD2. This CDR3 is 18 amino acids long. Trimming at V came to 1 base and at J to 3 bases, leaving 4 bases not matched to a gene. Germline V lookup: CDR1 SGHTA, CDR2 FQGNSA. CDR3 sequence (DNA): TGTGCCAGCAGCTTAGGAAAGGGACTAGCGGGGGGCTACAATGAGCAGTTCTTC. This codes for CASSLGKGLAGGYNEQFF.

The chain combines TRBV7-6 with TRBJ2-7; possible D gene TRBD1, 6 bases. V was pared by 10 bases and J by 5 bases, with 15 bases between. The CDR3 has 12 amino acids. Germline V gene sequence: CDR1 SGHVS, CDR2 FNYEAQ. DNA for the CDR3: TGTGCCAACAGTAAGGGGGAAAACGAGCAGTACTTC. Protein sequence: CANSKGENEQYF.

This clonotype showed up just a few times. The rearrangement joins TRBV4-1 to TRBJ2-2, with 9 bases identical to TRBD2. Germline assignment: CDR1 MGHRA and CDR2 YSYEKL. The CDR3 has 15 amino acids. The junction had 4 bases not matched to a gene; V was cut back by 1 base and J by 7 bases. Written as DNA, the CDR3 is TGCGCCAGCAGCCAAGGGCGGGGGGGTTTCGGGGAGCTGTTTTTT. It specifies CASSQGRGGFGELFF.

This clonotype was detected a few times. The V and J genes are TRBV6-5 and TRBJ1-1, with a possible D match to TRBD1 (6 bases). The CDR3 runs 15 residues. The V and J ends lost 2 bases and 0 bases respectively, with 10 bases between them. Germline CDR1 is MNHEY and CDR2 is SVGAGI. CDR3 DNA: TGTGCCAGCAGTTACCTCAGGGGACTGAACACTGAAGCTTTCTTT. Translating gives CASSYLRGLNTEAFF.

This clonotype has at least ten counts. This chain joins TRBV6-6 and TRBJ2-7, with D unresolved. Germline-derived CDR1 and CDR2 are MNHNY and SVGAGI (reference sequence). CDR3 length: 14 amino acids. Trimming cost V 3 bases and J 4 bases, with 13 bases left between them. The CDR3 region has the DNA TGTGCCAGCAGTTATAACCAGCTAGTGTACGAGCAGTACTTC. It translates to CASSYNQLVYEQYF.

The table lists this clonotype with a few counts. The chain's CDR3 is CASSHIWGETQYF. In nucleotides, the CDR3 is TGTGCCAGCAGCCACATTTGGGGTGAGACCCAGTACTTC. This chain connects TRBV6-2 or TRBV6-3 to TRBJ2-5; no reliable D call. The CDR3 extends over 13 amino acids. The germline gives CDR1 MNHEY, CDR2 SVGEGT. The V gene lost 6 bases and the J gene lost 5 bases, with 13 bases spanning the gap.

This clonotype came up a few times. CDR3 nucleotide sequence: TGTGCCAGCAGTACCTCGACGGGCTTCGGGGATGGCTACACCTTC. Encoded protein: CASSTSTGFGDGYTF. The rearrangement links TRBV6-6 to TRBJ1-2; D unclear. The germline V gene encodes CDR1 MNHNY and CDR2 SVGAGI (reference sequence). Trimming removed 5 bases from V and 6 bases from J, with 19 bases in between. This CDR3 is built from 15 residues.

This chain links TRBV11-3 with TRBJ1-1; maybe TRBD1 (5 bases). V was pared by 2 bases and J by 6 bases, with 10 bases between. The germline V gene encodes CDR1 SGHNT and CDR2 YENEEA. The CDR3 has 13 residues. CDR3 DNA sequence: TGTGCCAGCAGCTTACGGCAGGGCGCTGAAGCTTTCTTT. Its translation is CASSLRQGAEAFF.

The chain links TRBV12-3 or TRBV12-4 to TRBJ1-5; no clear D. The V end lost 8 bases, the J end lost 4 bases, and 15 bases lay between the germline ends. The length of the CDR3 is 14 residues. Here the CDR3 DNA reads TGTGCCAGCTCACTCAATGAGGGAAATCAGCCCCAGCATTTT. This gives the protein CASSLNEGNQPQHF.

This clonotype was detected a few times. The chain is built from TRBV15 and TRBJ2-7; perhaps TRBD2 as D (5 bases). Germline V gives CDR1 LNHNV, CDR2 YYDKDF (reference sequence). The V end lost 3 bases, the J end lost 2 bases, and 11 bases lay between the germline ends. The CDR3 totals 14 residues. In DNA, the CDR3 is TGTGCCACCAGCAGGGGAGACCTACCCTACGAGCAGTACGTC. Translated, it gives CATSRGDLPYEQYV.

In this sample, this clonotype turned up many times. V is TRBV7-8 and J is TRBJ2-5, with D possibly TRBD1 on 6 matching bases. The CDR3 has 15 amino acids. Per germline, CDR1 SGHVS and CDR2 FQNEAQ. V lost 5 bases and J 1 base, leaving 14 bases between the germline ends. The CDR3 coding sequence is TGTGCCAGCAGCCAGACCACAGGGTTCCAAGAGACCCAGTACTTC. Its protein is CASSQTTGFQETQYF.

This clonotype was observed many times. The chain joins TRBV7-9 to TRBJ2-1; D gene ambiguous. V was clipped by 5 bases and J by 9 bases, with 11 bases between them. CDR1 is SEHNR, CDR2 FQNEAQ, per germline (reference sequence). CDR3 length: 12 residues. The CDR3 DNA reads as TGTGCCAGCAGCGGATTGGTGGCTGAGCAGTTCTTC. It yields the protein CASSGLVAEQFF. Complete variable domain (other parts from reference TRBV7-9 and TRBJ2-1): DTGVSQNPRHKITKRGQNVTFRCDPISEHNRLYWYRQTLGQGPEFLTYFQNEAQLEKSRLLSDRFSAERPKGSFSTLEIQRTEQGDSAMYLCASSGLVAEQFFGPGTRLTVL.

This clonotype appeared a few times. J is TRBJ1-2 and V is TRBV20-1; 7 positions agree with TRBD1. Per the germline V gene, CDR1 is DFQATT and CDR2 is SNEGSKA (reference sequence). V lost 0 bases and J lost 6; bases outside the gene matches: 13. The CDR3 is made up of 16 amino acids. The CDR3 protein is CSARDPSQGEIDGYTF. Here the CDR3 DNA reads TGCAGTGCTAGAGATCCCTCTCAGGGGGAAATTGATGGCTACACCTTC.

The chain employs TRBV5-6 and TRBJ1-1; D not certain. V gave up 0 bases and J gave up 0 bases, with 9 bases separating them. Germline CDR1 reads SGHDT; CDR2 reads YYEEEE. The CDR3 runs 15 residues. In DNA, the CDR3 is TGTGCCAGCAGCTTGGATGTGTCCGTGAACACTGAAGCTTTCTTT. Its protein product is CASSLDVSVNTEAFF.